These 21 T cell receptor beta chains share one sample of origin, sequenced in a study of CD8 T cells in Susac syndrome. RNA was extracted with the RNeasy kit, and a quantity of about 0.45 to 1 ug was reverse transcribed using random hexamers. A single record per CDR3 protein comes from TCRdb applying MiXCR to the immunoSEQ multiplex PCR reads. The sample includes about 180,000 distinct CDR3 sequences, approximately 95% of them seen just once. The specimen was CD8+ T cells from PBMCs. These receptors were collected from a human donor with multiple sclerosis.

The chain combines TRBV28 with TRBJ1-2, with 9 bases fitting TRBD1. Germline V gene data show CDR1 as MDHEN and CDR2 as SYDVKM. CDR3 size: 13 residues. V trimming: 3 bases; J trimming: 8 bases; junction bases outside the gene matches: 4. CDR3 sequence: CASSFRTGEGYTF. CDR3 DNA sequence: TGTGCCAGCAGTTTCCGGACAGGGGAGGGCTACACCTTC.

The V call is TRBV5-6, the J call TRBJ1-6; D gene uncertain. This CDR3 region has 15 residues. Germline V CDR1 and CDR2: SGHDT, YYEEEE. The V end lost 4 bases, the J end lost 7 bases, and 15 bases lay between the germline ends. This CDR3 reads CASSVLGGENSPLHF. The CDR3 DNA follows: TGTGCCAGCAGCGTCCTGGGCGGGGAAAATTCACCCCTCCACTTT.

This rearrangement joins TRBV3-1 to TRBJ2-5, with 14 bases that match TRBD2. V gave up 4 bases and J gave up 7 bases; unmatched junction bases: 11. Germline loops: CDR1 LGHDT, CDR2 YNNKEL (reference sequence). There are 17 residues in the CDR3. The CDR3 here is CASSPGVGTSGRWTQYF. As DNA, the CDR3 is TGTGCCAGCAGCCCAGGCGTGGGGACTAGCGGGAGATGGACCCAGTACTTC.

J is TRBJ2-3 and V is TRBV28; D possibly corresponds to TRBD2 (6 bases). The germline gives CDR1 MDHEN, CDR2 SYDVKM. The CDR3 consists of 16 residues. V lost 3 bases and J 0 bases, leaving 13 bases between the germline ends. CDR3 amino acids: CASSFPASASTDTQYF. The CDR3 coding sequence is TGTGCCAGCAGTTTTCCCGCTAGCGCCAGCACAGATACGCAGTATTTT.

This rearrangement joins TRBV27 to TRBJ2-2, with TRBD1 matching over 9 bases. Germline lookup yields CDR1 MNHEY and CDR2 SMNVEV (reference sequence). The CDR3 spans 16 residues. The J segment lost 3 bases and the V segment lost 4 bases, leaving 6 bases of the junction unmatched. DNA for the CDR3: TGTGCCAGCAGTTCCTCACAGGGGGCTTACACCGGGGAGCTGTTTTTT. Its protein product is CASSSSQGAYTGELFF.

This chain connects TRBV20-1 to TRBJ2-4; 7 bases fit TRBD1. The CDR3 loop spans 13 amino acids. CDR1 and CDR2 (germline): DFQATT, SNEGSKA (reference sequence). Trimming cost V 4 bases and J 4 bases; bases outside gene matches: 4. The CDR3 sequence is CSAIRDRKNIQYF. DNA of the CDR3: TGCAGTGCTATACGGGACAGAAAAAACATTCAGTACTTC.

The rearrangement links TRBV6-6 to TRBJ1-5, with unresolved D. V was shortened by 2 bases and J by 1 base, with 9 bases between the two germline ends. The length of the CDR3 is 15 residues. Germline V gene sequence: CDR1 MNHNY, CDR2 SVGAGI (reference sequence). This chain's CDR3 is CASSYVDGSNQPQHF. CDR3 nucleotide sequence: TGTGCCAGCAGTTACGTGGACGGAAGCAATCAGCCCCAGCATTTT.

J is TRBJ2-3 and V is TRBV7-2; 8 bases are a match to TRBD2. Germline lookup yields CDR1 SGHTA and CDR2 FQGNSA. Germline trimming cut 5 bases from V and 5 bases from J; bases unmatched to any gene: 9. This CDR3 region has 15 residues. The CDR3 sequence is CASSPEALAGDTQYF. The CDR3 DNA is TGTGCCAGCAGCCCCGAAGCCCTAGCGGGAGATACGCAGTATTTT.

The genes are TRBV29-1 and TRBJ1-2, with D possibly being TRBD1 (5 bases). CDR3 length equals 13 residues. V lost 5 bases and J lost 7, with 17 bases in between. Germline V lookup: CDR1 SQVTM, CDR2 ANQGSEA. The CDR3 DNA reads TGCAGCGTTCCCCATTTGGGGACTGGTGGCTACACCTTC. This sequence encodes CSVPHLGTGGYTF.

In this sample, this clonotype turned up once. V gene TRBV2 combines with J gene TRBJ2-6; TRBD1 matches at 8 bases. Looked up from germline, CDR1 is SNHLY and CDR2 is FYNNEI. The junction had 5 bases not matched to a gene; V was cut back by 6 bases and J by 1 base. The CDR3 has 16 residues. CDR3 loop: CASRSRGLSGANVLTF. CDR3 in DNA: TGTGCCAGCAGAAGCAGGGGGCTATCTGGGGCCAACGTCCTGACTTTC.

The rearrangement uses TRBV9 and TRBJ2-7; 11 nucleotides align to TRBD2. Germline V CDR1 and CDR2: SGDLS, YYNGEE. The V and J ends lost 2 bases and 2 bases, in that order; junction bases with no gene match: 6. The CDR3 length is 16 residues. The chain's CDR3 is CASSVGGTSGTYEQYF. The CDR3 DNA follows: TGTGCCAGCAGCGTCGGCGGGACTAGCGGTACCTACGAGCAGTACTTC.

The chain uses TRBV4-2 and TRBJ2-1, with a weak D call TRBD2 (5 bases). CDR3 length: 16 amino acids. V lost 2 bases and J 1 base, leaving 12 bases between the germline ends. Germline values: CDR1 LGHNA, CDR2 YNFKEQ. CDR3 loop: CASSQQTSSSYNEQFF. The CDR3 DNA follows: TGTGCCAGCAGCCAACAAACTAGTTCGTCCTACAATGAGCAGTTCTTC.

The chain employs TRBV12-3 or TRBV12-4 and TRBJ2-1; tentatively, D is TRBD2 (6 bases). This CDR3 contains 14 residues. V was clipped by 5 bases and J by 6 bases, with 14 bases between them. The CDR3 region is CASSPRDHINEQFF. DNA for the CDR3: TGTGCCAGCAGTCCGCGGGACCATATCAATGAGCAGTTCTTC.

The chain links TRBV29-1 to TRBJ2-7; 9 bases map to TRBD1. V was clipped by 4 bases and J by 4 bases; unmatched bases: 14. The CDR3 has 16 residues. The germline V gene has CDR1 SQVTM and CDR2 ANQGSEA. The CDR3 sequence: CSVVGQDGTGWYEQYF. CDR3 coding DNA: TGCAGCGTTGTGGGACAGGACGGGACAGGGTGGTACGAGCAGTACTTC.

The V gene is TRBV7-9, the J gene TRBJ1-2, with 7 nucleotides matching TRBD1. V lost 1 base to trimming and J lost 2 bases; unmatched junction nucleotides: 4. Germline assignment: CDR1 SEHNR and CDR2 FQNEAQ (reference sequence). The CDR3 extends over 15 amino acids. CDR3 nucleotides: TGTGCCAGCAGCTTAGAGTCGACAGGGAACTATGGCTACACCTTC. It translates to CASSLESTGNYGYTF.

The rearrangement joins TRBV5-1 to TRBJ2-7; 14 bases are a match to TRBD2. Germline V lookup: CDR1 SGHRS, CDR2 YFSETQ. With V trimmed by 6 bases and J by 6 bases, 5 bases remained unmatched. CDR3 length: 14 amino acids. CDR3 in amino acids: CASTIGLAGGEQYF. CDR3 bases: TGCGCCAGCACCATCGGACTAGCGGGAGGCGAGCAGTACTTC.

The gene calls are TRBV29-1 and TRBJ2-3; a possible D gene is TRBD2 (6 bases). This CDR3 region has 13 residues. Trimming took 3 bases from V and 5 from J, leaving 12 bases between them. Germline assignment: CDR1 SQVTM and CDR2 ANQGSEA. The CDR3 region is CSVDWGEGDTQYF. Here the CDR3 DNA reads TGCAGCGTTGACTGGGGGGAAGGAGATACGCAGTATTTT.

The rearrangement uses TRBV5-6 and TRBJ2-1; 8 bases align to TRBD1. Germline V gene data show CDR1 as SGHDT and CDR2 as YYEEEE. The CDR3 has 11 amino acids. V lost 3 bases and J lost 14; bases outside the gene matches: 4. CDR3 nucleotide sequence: TGTGCCAGCAGCTCTGGACAGGGAAAGTTCTTC. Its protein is CASSSGQGKFF.

The CDR3 loop reads CASSFWSEGPDTQYF. The DNA of the CDR3 is TGTGCCAGCAGCTTTTGGTCAGAGGGCCCAGATACGCAGTATTTT. This chain joins TRBV7-9 and TRBJ2-3; D might be TRBD2 (5 bases). The germline gives CDR1 SEHNR, CDR2 FQNEAQ (reference sequence). V was clipped by 3 bases and J by 4 bases, with 14 bases between them. This CDR3 has 15 residues.

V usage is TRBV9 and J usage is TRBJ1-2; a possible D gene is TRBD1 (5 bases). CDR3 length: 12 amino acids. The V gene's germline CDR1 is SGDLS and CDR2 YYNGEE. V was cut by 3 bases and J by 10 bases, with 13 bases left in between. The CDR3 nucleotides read TGTGCCAGCAGCGACTCCACAGGTATCTACACCTTC. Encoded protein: CASSDSTGIYTF.

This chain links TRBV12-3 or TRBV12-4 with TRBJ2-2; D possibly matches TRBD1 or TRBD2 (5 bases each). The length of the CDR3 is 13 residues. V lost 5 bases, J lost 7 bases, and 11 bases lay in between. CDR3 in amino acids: CASSPGPGGELFF. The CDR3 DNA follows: TGTGCCAGCAGTCCGGGACCGGGCGGGGAGCTGTTTTTT.